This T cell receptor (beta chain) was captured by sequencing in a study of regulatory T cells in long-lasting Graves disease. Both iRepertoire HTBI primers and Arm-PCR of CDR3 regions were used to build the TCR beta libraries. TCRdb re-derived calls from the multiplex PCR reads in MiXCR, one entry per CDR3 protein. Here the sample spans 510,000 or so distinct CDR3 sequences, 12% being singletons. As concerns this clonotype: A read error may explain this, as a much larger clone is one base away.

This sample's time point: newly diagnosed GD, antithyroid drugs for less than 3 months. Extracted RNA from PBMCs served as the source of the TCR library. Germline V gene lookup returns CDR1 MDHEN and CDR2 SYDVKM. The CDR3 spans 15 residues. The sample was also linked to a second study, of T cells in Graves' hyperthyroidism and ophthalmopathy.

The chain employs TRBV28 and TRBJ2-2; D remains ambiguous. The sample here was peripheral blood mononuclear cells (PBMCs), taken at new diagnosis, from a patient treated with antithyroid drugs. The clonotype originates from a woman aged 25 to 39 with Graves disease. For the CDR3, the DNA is TGTGTCAGCAGTTGGGCGACTGGAAACACCGGGGAGCTGTTTTTT. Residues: CVSSWATGNTGELFF. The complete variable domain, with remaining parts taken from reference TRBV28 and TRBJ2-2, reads DVKVTQSSRYLVKRTGEKVFLECVQDMDHENMFWYRQDPGLGLRLIYFSYDVKMKEKGDIPEGYSVSREKKERFSLILESASTNQTSMYLCVSSWATGNTGELFFGEGSRLTVL.